In its sample, the clone carrying this T cell receptor beta chain was seen many times. This sample was included in a study of identical twins. Germline V gene sequence: CDR1 DFQATT, CDR2 SNEGSKA (reference sequence). V lost 3 bases and J 0 bases, leaving 12 bases between the germline ends. This CDR3 has 15 amino acids. TCRdb re-called the 5' RACE reads with MiXCR, one entry per CDR3 protein. Among 550,000 to 700,000 distinct CDR3 sequences listed, 9% to 10% were seen once. This sample also appeared in a second study, on yellow fever vaccine responses in identical twins.

This clonotype was obtained from a woman between 18 and 30 years old in good health. The sample was PBMCs. This chain connects TRBV20-1 to TRBJ2-1, with D unresolved. The CDR3 DNA follows: TGCAGTGCTAGTTTTCACCAGAGCTCCTACAATGAGCAGTTCTTC. This encodes CSASFHQSSYNEQFF.